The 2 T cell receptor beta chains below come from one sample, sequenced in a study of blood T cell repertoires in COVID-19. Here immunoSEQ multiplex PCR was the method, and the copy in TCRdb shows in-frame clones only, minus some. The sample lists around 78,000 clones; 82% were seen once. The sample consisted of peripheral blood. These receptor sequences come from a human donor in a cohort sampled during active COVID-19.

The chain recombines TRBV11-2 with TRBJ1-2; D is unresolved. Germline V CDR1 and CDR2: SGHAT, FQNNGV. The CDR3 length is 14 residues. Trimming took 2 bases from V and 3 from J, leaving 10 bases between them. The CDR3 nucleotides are TGTGCCAGCAGCTTAACCGACGGGGACTATGGCTACACCTTC. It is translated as CASSLTDGDYGYTF.

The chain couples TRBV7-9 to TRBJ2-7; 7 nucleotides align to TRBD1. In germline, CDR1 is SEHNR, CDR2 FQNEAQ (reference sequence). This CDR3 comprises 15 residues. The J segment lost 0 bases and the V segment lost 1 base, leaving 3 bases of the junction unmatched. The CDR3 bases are TGTGCCAGCAGCTTAGGAGGGGGCTACTCCTACGAGCAGTACTTC. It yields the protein CASSLGGGYSYEQYF.